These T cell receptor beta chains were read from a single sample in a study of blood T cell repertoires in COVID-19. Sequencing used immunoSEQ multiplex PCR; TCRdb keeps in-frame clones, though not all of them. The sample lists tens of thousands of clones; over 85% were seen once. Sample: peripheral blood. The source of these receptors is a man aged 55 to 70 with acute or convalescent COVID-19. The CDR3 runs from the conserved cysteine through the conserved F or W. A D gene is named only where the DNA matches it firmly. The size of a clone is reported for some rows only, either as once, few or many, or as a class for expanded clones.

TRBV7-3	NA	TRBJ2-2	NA	CASSQISGTGELFF	TGTGCCAGCAGCCAAATCTCGGGGACCGGGGAGCTGTTTTTT
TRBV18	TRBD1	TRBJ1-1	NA	CASSADRGSTEAFF	TGTGCCAGCTCAGCGGACAGGGGGAGTACTGAAGCTTTCTTT
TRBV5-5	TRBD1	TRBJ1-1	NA	CASSSSGQGLMGTEAFF	TGTGCCAGCAGCTCATCGGGACAGGGTCTTATGGGGACTGAAGCTTTCTTT
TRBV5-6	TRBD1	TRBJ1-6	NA	CASSRTGALNSPLHF	TGTGCCAGCAGCCGGACAGGGGCACTTAATTCACCCCTCCACTTT
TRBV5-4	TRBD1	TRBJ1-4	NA	CASRLAGTGDEKLFF	TGTGCCAGCAGACTCGCCGGGACAGGGGACGAAAAACTGTTTTTT
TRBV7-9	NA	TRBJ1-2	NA	CASSQGQRNYGYTF	TGTGCCAGCAGCCAAGGACAGAGAAACTATGGCTACACCTTC
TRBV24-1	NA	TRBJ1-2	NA	CATSDQTANYGYTF	TGTGCCACCAGTGATCAGACAGCTAACTATGGCTACACCTTC
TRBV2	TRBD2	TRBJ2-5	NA	CADISGGSEETQYF	TGTGCCGACATTAGCGGGGGCTCTGAGGAGACCCAGTACTTC
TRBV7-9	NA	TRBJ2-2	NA	CASSLITANTGELFF	TGTGCCAGCAGCTTAATAACAGCGAACACCGGGGAGCTGTTTTTT
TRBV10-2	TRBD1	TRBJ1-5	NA	CASSTGGQPQHF	TGCGCCAGCAGTACAGGGGGTCAGCCCCAGCATTTT
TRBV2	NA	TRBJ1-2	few	CASSEEGRLYGYTF	TGTGCCAGCAGTGAAGAAGGCAGGCTTTATGGCTACACCTTC
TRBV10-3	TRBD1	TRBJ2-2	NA	CAISESTRDRGLGGGLFF	TGTGCCATCAGTGAGTCGACTCGGGACAGGGGGCTTGGAGGAGGGCTGTTTTTT
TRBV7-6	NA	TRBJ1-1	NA	CASSSQKYRAADTEAFF	TGTGCCAGCAGCTCCCAGAAATACAGGGCGGCGGACACTGAAGCTTTCTTT
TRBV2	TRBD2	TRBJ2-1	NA	CASSVLAGYNEQFF	TGTGCCAGCAGTGTTCTAGCGGGATACAATGAGCAGTTCTTC
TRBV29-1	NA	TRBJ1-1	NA	CSVGDYTEAFF	TGCAGCGTTGGGGACTACACTGAAGCTTTCTTT
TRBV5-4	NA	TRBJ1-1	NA	CASSLDSYTEAFF	TGTGCCAGCAGCTTGGACTCCTACACTGAAGCTTTCTTT
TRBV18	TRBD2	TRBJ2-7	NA	CASSSLGRAGDTRVEQYF	TGTGCCAGCTCCTCCTTGGGACGAGCGGGGGATACCCGCGTGGAGCAGTACTTC
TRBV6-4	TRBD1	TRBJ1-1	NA	CASSDSRTGGLIIGATEAFF	TGTGCCAGCAGTGACTCGCGGACAGGGGGCCTTATCATAGGGGCAACTGAAGCTTTCTTT
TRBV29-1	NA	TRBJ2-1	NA	CSGGALEQFF	TGCAGTGGGGGGGCTCTAGAGCAGTTCTTC
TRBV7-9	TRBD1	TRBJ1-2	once	CASSPLGQGTDGYTF	TGTGCCAGCAGCCCATTAGGACAGGGGACAGATGGCTACACCTTC
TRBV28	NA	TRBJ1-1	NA	CASSRGGTEAFF	TGTGCCAGCAGCAGGGGCGGCACTGAAGCTTTCTTT
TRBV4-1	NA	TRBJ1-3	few	CASSQGPGNTIYF	TGCGCCAGCAGCCAGGGGCCTGGAAACACCATATATTTT
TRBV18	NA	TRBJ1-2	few	CASSPPGAPGYTF	TGTGCCAGCTCACCACCGGGCGCGCCCGGCTACACCTTC